This T cell receptor beta chain came from a study of T cells after yellow fever vaccination. Study-level results: Repertoires sorted by FACS could include abundant clonotypes that are contaminants from the bulk population. Reappearance after the booster was seen for most primary-vaccination clones, at roughly 96% CD4 and 75% to 90% CD8.

TCRdb reprocessed the 5' RACE reads with MiXCR, giving one entry per CDR3 protein. The table has under 100,000 distinct CDR3 sequences, roughly 5.8% seen once. About this clonotype itself: Its antigen remains unidentified.

This receptor was identified in a man aged 18 to 30 who received the YFV17D yellow fever vaccine. The source material was CD8+ T cells sorted from PBMCs, sampled 10 days after the yellow fever booster vaccination.

The CDR3 DNA sequence: TGTGCCAGCAGTTACCTTAGCGGGGGGCTTTCCGGGGAGCTGTTTTTT. Translating it yields CASSYLSGGLSGELFF. The V and J genes are TRBV2 and TRBJ2-2; 10 positions agree with TRBD2. This CDR3 is 16 amino acids long. The trim removed 5 bases at V and 6 bases at J, leaving 9 bases unmatched. CDR1 SNHLY and CDR2 FYNNEI come from the germline V gene.